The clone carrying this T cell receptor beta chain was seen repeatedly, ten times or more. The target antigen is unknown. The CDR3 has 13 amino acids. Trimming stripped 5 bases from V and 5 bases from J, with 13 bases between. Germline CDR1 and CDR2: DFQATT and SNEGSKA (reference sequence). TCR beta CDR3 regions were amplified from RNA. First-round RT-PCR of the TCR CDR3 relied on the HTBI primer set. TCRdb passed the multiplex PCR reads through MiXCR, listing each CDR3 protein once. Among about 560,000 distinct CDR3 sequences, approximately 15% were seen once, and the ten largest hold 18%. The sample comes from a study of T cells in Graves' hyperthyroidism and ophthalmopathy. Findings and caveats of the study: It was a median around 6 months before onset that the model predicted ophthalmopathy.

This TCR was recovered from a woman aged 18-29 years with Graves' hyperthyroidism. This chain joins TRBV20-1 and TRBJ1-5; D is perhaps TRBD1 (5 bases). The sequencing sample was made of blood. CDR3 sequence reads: CSAPQLGDQPQHF. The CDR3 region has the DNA TGCAGTGCTCCTCAACTGGGGGATCAGCCCCAGCATTTT.